This is a list of T cell receptor beta chains from one sample in a study of patients and donors after allogeneic stem cell transplantation. TCRdb redid the calling of the RT-PCR reads with MiXCR, one entry per CDR3 protein. This table holds about a million distinct CDR3 sequences, under 20% found once. Source material: blood, either unsorted or a sorted T cell fraction (not recorded which). Receptors were obtained from a human donor who was either an allogeneic HSCT recipient or a stem cell or donor lymphocyte infusion donor (not recorded which). It is not recorded whose cells these are; they may come from a transplant donor. CDR3s include the opening cysteine and the closing phenylalanine or tryptophan. The D gene is left open where the match is weak. Expanded clones are given a class, and other clones once, few, many or no size at all.

V	size	length	D	J	DNA	CDR3
TRBV6-2/TRBV6-3	.	19	TRBD2	TRBJ2-3	TGTGCCAGCAGTTACCCTAACCCGACTAGCGGGGGGGCAACAGATACGCAGTATTTT	CASSYPNPTSGGATDTQYF
TRBV12-3/TRBV12-4	few	16	TRBD1	TRBJ2-3	TGTGCCAGCGTGGGACAGGGGGCCGGGGGATCTCGTACGCAGTATTTT	CASVGQGAGGSRTQYF
TRBV5-1	.	13	.	TRBJ2-2	TGCGCCAGCAGCTTGGTTCCCTTCGGGGAGCTGTTTTTT	CASSLVPFGELFF
TRBV9	.	14	.	TRBJ2-2	TGTGCCAGCAGCTCTACAGTTGACGCCGGGGAGCTGTTTTTT	CASSSTVDAGELFF
TRBV20-1	.	13	.	TRBJ2-1	TGCAGTGCTCTTCCCGGGACTCTCAATGAGCAGTTCTTC	CSALPGTLNEQFF
TRBV12-3/TRBV12-4	.	16	.	TRBJ1-5	TGTGCCAGCAGATTAGAGGGTCCGGGGGGCAATCAGCCCCAGCATTTT	CASRLEGPGGNQPQHF
TRBV6-2/TRBV6-3	few	16	TRBD2	TRBJ2-7	TGTGCCAGCAGTTACGGACTAGCGGGGGGATCCTACGAGCAGTACTTC	CASSYGLAGGSYEQYF
TRBV4-2	few	13	.	TRBJ2-7	TGTGCCAGCAGCCAAGATGAGTGGTACGAGCAGTACTTC	CASSQDEWYEQYF
TRBV6-2/TRBV6-3	few	14	.	TRBJ2-3	TGTGCCAGCACCCTACCTCGGGACGCAGATACGCAGTATTTT	CASTLPRDADTQYF
TRBV11-2	few	19	TRBD2	TRBJ2-4	TGTGCCAGCAGCTTCGGCGGGAGGTCCCTCCCCTTAGCCAAAAACATTCAGTACTTC	CASSFGGRSLPLAKNIQYF
TRBV18	.	16	.	TRBJ2-2	TGTGCCAGCTCACCAAAGCTAGCGCTGAACACCGGGGAGCTGTTTTTT	CASSPKLALNTGELFF
TRBV4-3	.	16	TRBD2	TRBJ2-5	TGCGCCAGCAGCCAAGATCTAGCGGGGGGTAAAGAGACCCAGTACTTC	CASSQDLAGGKETQYF
TRBV7-9	.	15	.	TRBJ1-1	TGTGCCAGCAGCTTACCGCAGGGGATCCACACTGAAGCTTTCTTT	CASSLPQGIHTEAFF
TRBV29-1	.	13	.	TRBJ2-1	TGCACCATCCTGGGGGGAGCGAACAATGAGCAGTTCTTC	CTILGGANNEQFF
TRBV14	.	15	.	TRBJ1-1	TGTGCCAGCAGCCAAGATAGGCGGGCGGCCACTGAAGCTTTCTTT	CASSQDRRAATEAFF
TRBV4-1	.	15	.	TRBJ1-1	TGCGCCAGCAGCCAAGATTGGGATGATCGCACTGAAGCTTTCTTT	CASSQDWDDRTEAFF
TRBV20-1	.	14	TRBD1	TRBJ2-5	TGCAGTGCAACCGGGACAGGGGTCCAAGAGACCCAGTACTTC	CSATGTGVQETQYF
TRBV11-3	.	11	TRBD2	TRBJ2-1	TGTGCCAGCAGCTTTTGGGGGACTAGCTTCTTC	CASSFWGTSFF
TRBV5-6	few	15	TRBD2	TRBJ2-3	TGTGCCAGCAGTTTCCCAGCGGGAGTGGCAGATACGCAGTATTTT	CASSFPAGVADTQYF
TRBV5-1	few	13	.	TRBJ2-7	TGCGCCAGCAGCTTGGACAGAAGATACGAGCAGTACTTC	CASSLDRRYEQYF
TRBV25-1	.	14	.	TRBJ2-7	TGTGCCAGCAGTGTCGCAGGGTTGTCTAACGAGCAGTACTTC	CASSVAGLSNEQYF
TRBV6-2/TRBV6-3	few	14	TRBD2	TRBJ2-7	TGTGCCAGCAGTGGGACTAGCGGGAGTGGCGAGCAGTACTTC	CASSGTSGSGEQYF